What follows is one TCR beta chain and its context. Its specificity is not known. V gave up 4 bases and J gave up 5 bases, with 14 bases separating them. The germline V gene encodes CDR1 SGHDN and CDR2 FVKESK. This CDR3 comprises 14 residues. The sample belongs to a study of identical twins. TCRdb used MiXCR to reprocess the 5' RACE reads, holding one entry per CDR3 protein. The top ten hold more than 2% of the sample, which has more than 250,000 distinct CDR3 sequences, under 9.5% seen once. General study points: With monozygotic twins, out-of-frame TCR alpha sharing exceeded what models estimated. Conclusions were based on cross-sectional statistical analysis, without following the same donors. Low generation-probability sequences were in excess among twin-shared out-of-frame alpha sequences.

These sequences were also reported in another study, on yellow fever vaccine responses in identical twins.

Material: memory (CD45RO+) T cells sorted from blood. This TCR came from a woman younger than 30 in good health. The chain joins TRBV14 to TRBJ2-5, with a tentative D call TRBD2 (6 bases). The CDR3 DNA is TGTGCCAGCAGCCTTATGGAGGGCAGGGAGACCCAGTACTTC. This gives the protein CASSLMEGRETQYF.